This T cell receptor (beta chain) stems from a study of blood T cells in healthy people across ages. Points from the study as a whole: Diversity of TCR beta correlated strongly with naive T cell percentage.

Germline V gene lookup returns CDR1 MGHRA and CDR2 YSYEKL. This CDR3 has 14 amino acids. V gave up 4 bases and J gave up 7 bases, with 16 bases separating them. Note on this clonotype: Its antigen is not known.

Then a second PCR, running roughly 7 to 11 cycles, was carried out with a sample-barcoded 5' primer and a J-beta primer mix. Each CDR3 protein gets one entry after TCRdb re-called the 5' RACE reads with MiXCR. Of hundreds of thousands of distinct CDR3 sequences listed, about 28% are singletons. This same sample was also taken into another study, of T cells of mothers and their children.

The source of this sequence is a boy aged 2 to 9 in good health. Sequenced material: blood. The chain is built from TRBV4-1 and TRBJ1-2, with D possibly being TRBD1 (5 bases). Here the CDR3 DNA reads TGCGCCAGCAGCCTCCCCGGGGACGTGAGTGGCTACACCTTC. As protein: CASSLPGDVSGYTF.